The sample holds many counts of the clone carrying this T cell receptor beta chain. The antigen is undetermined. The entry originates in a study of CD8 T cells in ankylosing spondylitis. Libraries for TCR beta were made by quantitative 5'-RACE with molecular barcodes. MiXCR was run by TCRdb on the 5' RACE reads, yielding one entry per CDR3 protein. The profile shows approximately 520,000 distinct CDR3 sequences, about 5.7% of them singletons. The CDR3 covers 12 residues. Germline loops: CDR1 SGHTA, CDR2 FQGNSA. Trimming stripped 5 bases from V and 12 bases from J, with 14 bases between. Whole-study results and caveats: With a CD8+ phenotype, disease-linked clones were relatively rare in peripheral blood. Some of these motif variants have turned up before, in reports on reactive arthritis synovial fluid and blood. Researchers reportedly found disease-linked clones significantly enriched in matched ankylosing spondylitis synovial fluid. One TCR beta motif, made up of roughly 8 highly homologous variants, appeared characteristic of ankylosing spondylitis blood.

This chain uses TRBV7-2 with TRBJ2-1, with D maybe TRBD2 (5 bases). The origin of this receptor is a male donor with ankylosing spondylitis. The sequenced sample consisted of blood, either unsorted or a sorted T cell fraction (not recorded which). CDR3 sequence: CASSPRAVRQFF. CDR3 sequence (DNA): TGTGCCAGCAGCCCGAGAGCGGTTCGGCAGTTCTTC.